The present entry profiles one TCR beta chain with its context. Its target is not known. Since the CDR3 does not end with the conserved phenylalanine or tryptophan, this likely comes from a read error. The researchers produced TCR beta cDNA from 500 ng total RNA with a constant-region primer. For TCR beta, libraries were produced by three nested multiplex PCR rounds using slightly modified ARM-PCR. PCR rounds one and two used TRBV1-TRBV30 forward primers with a C-beta reverse primer for approximately 11 cycles each. Each CDR3 protein gets one entry after TCRdb re-called the multiplex PCR reads with MiXCR. The sample consists of about 43,000 distinct CDR3 sequences, about 73% of them appearing once. This entry comes from a study of tumor-infiltrating lymphocytes in primary liver carcinoma. Overall study results and limits: Only about 7-25% of top clones occurred in every one of the five tumor regions. Between tumor regions, pairs overlapped more than tumor-adjacent and tumor-blood pairs did.

The germline gives CDR1 MGHRA, CDR2 YSYEKL. The CDR3 runs 13 residues. It was from roughly 20-30 mg of unsorted bulk tissue that RNA and DNA were co-extracted. The authors sampled five separate regions per tumor. Every tumor sample had over 75% viable tumor cells. This clonotype was obtained from a man aged 40-49 years with primary liver carcinoma and hepatitis B virus infection. The sequencing input was liver tumor tissue from sampling region 2. Subset described: tumor region T2, inferior pole. The chain uses TRBV4-1 and TRBJ2-7; D gene unclear. The CDR3: CASIQGYGYEQYL. The CDR3 DNA reads as TGCGCCAGCATCCAAGGTTACGGGTACGAGCAGTACTTG.